This T cell receptor (beta chain) was captured by sequencing in a study of blood T cell repertoires in COVID-19. Germline loops: CDR1 LGHDT, CDR2 YNNKEL (reference sequence). Deletions cut 2 bases from V and 8 bases from J, with 10 bases between. This CDR3 has 13 amino acids. Some clones are missing from TCRdb's copy, which holds only in-frame ones; the method was immunoSEQ multiplex PCR. The sample has tens of thousands of clones; approximately 88% are singletons. The receptor was derived from a middle-aged man with acute or convalescent COVID-19. Sequenced sample: peripheral blood. J is TRBJ2-1 and V is TRBV3-1 (or the pseudogene TRBV3-2); weak D call: TRBD2 (5 bases). CDR3: CASSQSAEDEQFF. The CDR3 region has the DNA TGTGCCAGCAGCCAATCCGCGGAGGATGAGCAGTTCTTC.